What follows are 20 T cell receptor beta chains derived from one specimen sequenced in a study of breast tumors, draining lymph nodes, adjacent tissues (dated by TCRdb to about 2016). The axillary draining lymph nodes of breast cancer patients were the source of the lymph node samples. Libraries were built with multiplex PCR. Data came from an Illumina HiSeq 2000. TCRdb redid the processing of the public reads, applying fastp at Q25 and MiXCR, and retained in-frame beta chains. Rows matching on CDR3 protein sequence are summarized as one entry with the most common DNA and genes. The sample yields about 230,000 distinct CDR3 sequences; approximately 29% were counted once. The ten largest clones capture 1.1% to 1.5% of the sample. The source material was axillary lymph node tissue. The receptors here all came from a female donor with breast cancer. Some clones in this sample may be carry-over from other donors' samples.

Of note for this clonotype: A read error is possible here, since a much larger clone lies one base away. V gene TRBV5-1 combines with J gene TRBJ2-5; 7 nucleotides align to TRBD1. Germline V gene data show CDR1 as SGHRS and CDR2 as YFSETQ. The CDR3 runs to 16 residues. CDR3 protein: CANSLGHGTDQETQYF. In DNA form, the CDR3 reads TGCGCCAACAGCTTGGGGCACGGGACAGATCAAGAGACCCAGTACTTC.

This clonotype was picked up many times. V is TRBV5-1 and J is TRBJ2-5, with 7 bases lining up with TRBD2. From germline, CDR1 is SGHRS and CDR2 YFSETQ. This CDR3 comprises 13 residues. J lost 4 bases, V lost 1 base, and 1 base had no gene match. In nucleotides, the CDR3 is TGCGCCAGCAGCTTGCGGGGGGTAGAGACCCAGTACTTC. Its protein is CASSLRGVETQYF.

The chain couples TRBV19 to TRBJ2-1; no clear D gene. V lost 3 bases and J 8 bases, leaving 5 bases between the germline ends. Germline CDR1 is LNHDA and CDR2 is SQIVND (reference sequence). There are 11 residues in the CDR3. CDR3 DNA: TGTGCCAGTAGTATCCGGTATGAGCAGTTCTTC. Amino acids: CASSIRYEQFF.

In its sample, this clonotype was seen many times. This chain links TRBV2 with TRBJ1-5; 7 bases agree with TRBD1. The trim removed 6 bases at V and 3 bases at J, leaving 8 bases unmatched. Germline loops: CDR1 SNHLY, CDR2 FYNNEI. This CDR3 comprises 15 residues. The CDR3 bases are TGTGCCAGCAGGGTACAGGGGATTGCCAATCAGCCCCAGCATTTT. Its protein is CASRVQGIANQPQHF.

This clonotype was found a few times. The V gene is TRBV3-1, the J gene TRBJ1-3; D unresolved. Trimming removed 2 bases at V and 0 bases at J, with 8 bases between. The CDR3 totals 15 residues. Looked up from germline, CDR1 is LGHDT and CDR2 is YNNKEL (reference sequence). DNA of the CDR3: TGTGCCAGCAGCCAATACGCGAGCTCTGGAAACACCATATATTTT. This codes for CASSQYASSGNTIYF. The variable domain in full, with the rest retrieved from reference TRBV3-1 and TRBJ1-3, is DTAVSQTPKYLVTQMGNDKSIKCEQNLGHDTMYWYKQDSKKFLKIMFSYNNKELIINETVPNRFSPKSPDKAHLNLHINSLELGDSAVYFCASSQYASSGNTIYFGEGSWLTVV.

Of note for this clonotype: This may come from a read error, since a much larger clone is one base off. This rearrangement joins TRBV9 to TRBJ2-1; D perhaps matches TRBD1 (6 bases). There are 17 residues in the CDR3. The V gene's germline CDR1 is SGDLS and CDR2 YYNGEE. The CDR3 here is CASSHSGQGDDYNEQFF. The CDR3 DNA reads TGCGCCAGCAGCCATTCGGGACAAGGGGACGATTACAATGAGCAGTTCTTC.

This rearrangement joins TRBV11-2 to TRBJ2-5; 12 bases line up with TRBD2. Germline-derived CDR1 and CDR2 are SGHAT and FQNNGV. The CDR3 has 15 residues. V shed 5 bases, J shed 4 bases, and the junction held 5 bases outside the gene matches. CDR3 nucleotide sequence: TGTGCCAGCAGCGTAACTAGCGGGAGGACAGAGACCCAGTACTTC. As protein: CASSVTSGRTETQYF.

The table lists this clonotype with many counts. The CDR3 DNA reads as TGTGCCAGCTTCCAGGGGGCCGGGGCCAACGTCCTGACTTTC. Translating it yields CASFQGAGANVLTF. The V gene is TRBV18, the J gene TRBJ2-6, with 8 bases fitting TRBD1. Germline CDR1 and CDR2: KGHSH and LQKENI. Trimming removed 7 bases from V and 4 bases from J; junction bases left unmatched: 3. This CDR3 has 14 residues.

This clonotype showed up many times. The chain recombines TRBV20-1 with TRBJ2-1; possible D gene TRBD2, 6 bases. Trimming removed 0 bases from V and 5 bases from J, with 11 bases in between. Germline values: CDR1 DFQATT, CDR2 SNEGSKA (reference sequence). This CDR3 contains 14 residues. The CDR3 spells CSARDLTRDNEQFF. The CDR3 DNA sequence: TGCAGTGCTAGAGATTTGACTAGGGACAATGAGCAGTTCTTC.

The sample holds many counts of this clonotype. J is TRBJ2-2 and V is TRBV11-3, with D possibly matching TRBD2 (6 bases). Germline V lookup: CDR1 SGHNT, CDR2 YENEEA. The CDR3 has 14 amino acids. Trimming stripped 1 base from V and 6 bases from J, with 9 bases between. As DNA, the CDR3 is TGTGCCAGCAGCTTAGCGGGAGCGGCCGGGGAGCTGTTTTTT. Translated, it gives CASSLAGAAGELFF.

This clonotype came up many times. One end of the junction varies from germline; a read error may be responsible. This CDR3 reads CASSRSGEGYIF. CDR3 coding DNA: TGTGCCAGCAGTCGTTCAGGGGAGGGCTACATCTTC. The chain links TRBV6-5 to TRBJ1-2; TRBD1 is a possible D gene (6 bases). CDR1 is MNHEY and CDR2 is SVGAGI in the germline V gene. The CDR3 loop spans 12 amino acids.

Many counts were recorded for this clonotype. The chain couples TRBV19 to TRBJ2-3; 10 nucleotides line up with TRBD2. J lost 6 bases, V lost 5 bases, and 5 bases had no gene match. Germline loops: CDR1 LNHDA, CDR2 SQIVND (reference sequence). The CDR3 consists of 14 residues. The DNA for the CDR3 is TGTGCCAGTAGTCGGACTAGCGGAGTGGATACGCAGTATTTT. It yields the protein CASSRTSGVDTQYF.

This clonotype was detected many times. The chain uses TRBV20-1 and TRBJ2-5; 14 bases align to TRBD2. This CDR3 comprises 15 residues. V lost 5 bases, J lost 5 bases, and 7 bases stayed unmatched. The germline gives CDR1 DFQATT, CDR2 SNEGSKA (reference sequence). The CDR3 protein is CSAGGLAGVGETQYF. CDR3 nucleotide sequence: TGCAGTGCTGGGGGACTAGCGGGAGTTGGGGAGACCCAGTACTTC.

This clonotype came up many times. One junction end disagrees with the germline gene, perhaps due to a read error. This chain connects TRBV7-7 to TRBJ1-2; D gene unclear. Germline V gene lookup returns CDR1 SSHAT and CDR2 FNYEAQ (reference sequence). The CDR3 is made up of 12 amino acids. CDR3 loop: CASSFRSWSYTF. CDR3 DNA sequence: TGTGCTAGCAGCTTCAGAAGTTGGAGCTACACCTTC.

As for this clonotype: At one end the junction does not follow the germline gene, possibly because of a read error. This chain uses TRBV20-1 with TRBJ2-5; 9 bases are a match to TRBD2. CDR1 is DFQATT, CDR2 SNEGSKA, per germline (reference sequence). This CDR3 is built from 12 residues. The CDR3 here is CSVGTSQETPYF. For the CDR3, the DNA is TGCAGTGTCGGGACTAGCCAAGAGACCCCGTACTTC.

In the case of this clonotype: This likely comes from a read error, as the CDR3 has no conserved phenylalanine or tryptophan at its end. This chain connects TRBV7-9 to TRBJ2-7; D uncertain. V lost 6 bases, J lost 6 bases, and 12 bases lay in between. There are 12 residues in the CDR3. Germline CDR1 and CDR2: SEHNR and FQNEAQ (reference sequence). The CDR3 coding sequence is TGTGCCAGCAGTTTCCGAGGAGCCGAGCAGTACTCC. Protein sequence: CASSFRGAEQYS.

The CDR3 DNA is TGTGCCAGCAGTTTCTCTTTGGGGTCGGGGGCCAACGTCCTGACTTTC. It specifies CASSFSLGSGANVLTF. The rearrangement joins TRBV6-2 or TRBV6-3 to TRBJ2-6; unclear D gene. Germline V gene data show CDR1 as MNHEY and CDR2 as SVGEGT. CDR3 length equals 16 residues. V lost 4 bases, J lost 4 bases, and 14 bases lay in between.

This clonotype was picked up many times. One end of the junction varies from germline; a read error may be responsible. The chain carries TRBV2 and TRBJ2-7, with TRBD1 matching 12 bases. The CDR3 loop spans 13 amino acids. In germline, CDR1 is SNHLY, CDR2 FYNNEI. The CDR3: CASSEGIRDRGLF. The CDR3 nucleotides are TGTGCCAGCAGTGAGGGGATCCGGGACAGGGGGCTTTTC.

The chain joins TRBV5-1 to TRBJ2-5, with D tentatively TRBD2 (6 bases). The CDR3 is 13 residues long. Germline CDR1 is SGHRS and CDR2 is YFSETQ. Trimming removed 1 base at V and 5 bases at J, with 9 bases between. The chain's CDR3 is CASSLTGDETQYF. DNA of the CDR3: TGCGCCAGCAGCTTGACGGGAGACGAGACCCAGTACTTC.

The chain links TRBV10-2 to TRBJ1-5, with D tentatively TRBD1 (5 bases). Germline CDR1 WSHSY, CDR2 SAAADI. This CDR3 region has 13 residues. The V gene lost 4 bases and the J gene lost 4 bases, with 8 bases spanning the gap. Here the CDR3 reads CASSVNRNQPQHF. The CDR3 DNA follows: TGCGCCAGCAGTGTTAACAGGAATCAGCCCCAGCATTTT.